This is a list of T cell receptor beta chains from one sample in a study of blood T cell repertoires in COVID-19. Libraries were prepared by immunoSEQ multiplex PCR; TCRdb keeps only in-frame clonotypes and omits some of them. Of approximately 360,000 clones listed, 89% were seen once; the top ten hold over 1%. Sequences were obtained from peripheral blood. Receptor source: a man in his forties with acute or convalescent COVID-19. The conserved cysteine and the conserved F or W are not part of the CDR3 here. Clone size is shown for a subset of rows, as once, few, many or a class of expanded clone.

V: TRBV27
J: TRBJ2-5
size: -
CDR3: ASTPSSAGGVQTQY

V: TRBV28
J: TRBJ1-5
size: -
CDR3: ASSEGGPQH

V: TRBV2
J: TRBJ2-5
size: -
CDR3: ASMSLTSGGAEETQY

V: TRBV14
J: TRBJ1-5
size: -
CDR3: ASSQDRHCYSNQPQH

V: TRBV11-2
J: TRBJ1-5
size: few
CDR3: ASSLRQGDNQPQH

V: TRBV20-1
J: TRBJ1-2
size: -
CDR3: SASQGYIGYT

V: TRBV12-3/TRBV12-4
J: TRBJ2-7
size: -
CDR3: ASSLGRGGDKY

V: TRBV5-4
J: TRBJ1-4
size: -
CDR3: ASSLGAGEKLF

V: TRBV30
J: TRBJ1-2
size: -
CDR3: AWSGQGKGYT

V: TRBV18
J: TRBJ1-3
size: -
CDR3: ASSPVGSSGNTIY

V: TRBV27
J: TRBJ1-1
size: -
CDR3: ASRGVTWNTEAF

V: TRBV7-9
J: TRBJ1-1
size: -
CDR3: ASSLQTGRSEAF

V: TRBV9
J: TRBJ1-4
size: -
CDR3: ASSVAGGRTNEKLF

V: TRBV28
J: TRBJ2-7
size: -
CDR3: ASRGQGAYEQY

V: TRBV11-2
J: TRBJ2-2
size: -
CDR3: ASSPQRGGTGELF

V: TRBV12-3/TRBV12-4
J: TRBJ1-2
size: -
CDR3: ASSLEGGYT

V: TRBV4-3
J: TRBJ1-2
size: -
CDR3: ASSQAFSPNYGYT

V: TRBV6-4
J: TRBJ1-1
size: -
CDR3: ASSTGPTEAF

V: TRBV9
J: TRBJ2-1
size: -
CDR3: ASSVGTSEYYNEQF

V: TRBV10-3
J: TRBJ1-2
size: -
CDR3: AISDPQGYKGYT

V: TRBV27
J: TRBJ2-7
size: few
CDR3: ASSLFGQPSGYEQY

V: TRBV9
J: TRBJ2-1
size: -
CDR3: ASSLTGTQYNEQF

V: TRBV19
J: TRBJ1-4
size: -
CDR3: ASGVAEKLF

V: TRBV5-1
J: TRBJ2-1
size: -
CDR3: ASSRILSGQGALELYNEQF

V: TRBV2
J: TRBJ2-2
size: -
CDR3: ASSVDTTNTGELF

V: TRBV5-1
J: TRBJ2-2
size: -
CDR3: ASSLEVSGPGELF

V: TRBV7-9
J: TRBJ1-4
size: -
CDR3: ASSLDRRIANEKLF

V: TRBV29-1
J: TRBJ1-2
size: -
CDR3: SVASEAGRPYGYT

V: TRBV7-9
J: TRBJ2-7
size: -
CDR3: ASSPRGYEQY

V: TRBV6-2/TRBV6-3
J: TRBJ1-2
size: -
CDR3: ASSYSARGRGYGYT

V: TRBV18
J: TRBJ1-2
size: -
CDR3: ASSPGSGGHGYT

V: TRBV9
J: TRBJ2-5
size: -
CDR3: ASSVAELAGLGAQY

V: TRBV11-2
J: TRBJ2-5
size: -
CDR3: ASSFARGRETQY

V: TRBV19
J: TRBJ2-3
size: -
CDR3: ATKIAGDTDTQY

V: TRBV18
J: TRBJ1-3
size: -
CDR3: ASSPPAGQGSAGNTIY

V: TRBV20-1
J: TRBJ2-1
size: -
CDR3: SAGRGNEQF

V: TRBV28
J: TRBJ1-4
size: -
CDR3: ASRGPSGTGGNEKLF

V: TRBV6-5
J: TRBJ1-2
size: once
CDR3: ASSRQGGNDGYT

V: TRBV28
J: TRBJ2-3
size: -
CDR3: ASTKRDRSTDTQY

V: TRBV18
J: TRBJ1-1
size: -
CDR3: ASSPRGLRPEAF

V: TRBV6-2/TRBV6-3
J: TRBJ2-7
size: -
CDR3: ASSDSPAQGLEQY

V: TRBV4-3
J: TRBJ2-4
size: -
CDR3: ASSLFGGANIQY

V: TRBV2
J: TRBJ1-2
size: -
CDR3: ASKPGQGHYGYT

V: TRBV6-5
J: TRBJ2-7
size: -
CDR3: ASSYGLTYEQY

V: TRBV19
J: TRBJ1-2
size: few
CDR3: ASRTPSGTSDYGYT